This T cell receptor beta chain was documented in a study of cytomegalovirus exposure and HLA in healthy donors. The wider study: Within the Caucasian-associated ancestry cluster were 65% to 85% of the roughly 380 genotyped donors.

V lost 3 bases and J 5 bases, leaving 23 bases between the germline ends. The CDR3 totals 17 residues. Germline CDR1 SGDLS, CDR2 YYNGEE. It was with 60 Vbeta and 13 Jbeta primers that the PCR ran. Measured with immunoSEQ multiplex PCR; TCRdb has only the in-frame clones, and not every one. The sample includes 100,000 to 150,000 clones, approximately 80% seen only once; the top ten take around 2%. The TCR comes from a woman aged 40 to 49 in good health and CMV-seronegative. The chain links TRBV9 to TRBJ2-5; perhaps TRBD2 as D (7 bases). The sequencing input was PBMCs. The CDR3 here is CASSGGGMAGVRETQYF. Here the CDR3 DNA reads TGTGCCAGCAGCGGGGGGGGCATGGCGGGAGTCCGGGAGACCCAGTACTTC.